This TCR beta chain was identified during a study of shared clonotypes between healthy human individuals. The V gene's germline CDR1 is LNHDA and CDR2 SQIVND (reference sequence). CDR3 length: 16 amino acids. As regards this clone: Its antigen is undetermined. It differs at one base from a far larger clone, so likely a read error. This same CDR3 is encoded by further DNA sequences in the sample.

Study results and caveats: A handful of donors had approximately 4.6% of their naive CD4 clonotypes in common.

Sequencing was performed with immunoSEQ multiplex PCR; in TCRdb, only in-frame clones are kept and a portion is missing. The data contain more than 550,000 clones, over 55% of them seen just once; the ten biggest clones take up under 2%. The TCR originated in a woman under 40 in good health. The chain employs TRBV19 and TRBJ1-1; TRBD1 matches 9 bases. Source material: memory CD4+ T cells sorted from blood. Indicated subset: CD45RA-negative fraction. CDR3 sequence (DNA): TGTGCTAGTAGTATAGGTGGGACAGGGACGAACACTGAAGCTTTCTTT. Residues: CASSIGGTGTNTEAFF.